One sample yielded the 30 T cell receptor beta chains listed below, sequenced in a study of blood T cells in healthy people across ages. For the second PCR, which ran for about 7 to 11 cycles, a sample-barcoded 5' primer and a J-beta primer mix were used. One entry per CDR3 protein, called by TCRdb with MiXCR from the 5' RACE reads. The table records approximately 1.5 million distinct CDR3 sequences, roughly a third of them present only once. Input material: blood. Source of these receptors: a woman aged 25 to 39 in good health.

The chain has TRBV20-1 and TRBJ1-5; D is ambiguous. CDR3 length: 14 amino acids. Germline-derived CDR1 and CDR2 are DFQATT and SNEGSKA (reference sequence). V shed 3 bases and J shed 5 bases, with 14 bases lying between them. Written as DNA, the CDR3 is TGCAGTGCTAGCCCTCGGTACATCGATCAGCCCCAGCATTTT. It encodes CSASPRYIDQPQHF.

A few counts support this clonotype. The V and J genes are TRBV7-3 and TRBJ2-3; 8 positions agree with TRBD2. The CDR3 has 15 amino acids. After removal of 0 bases from V and 2 bases from J, the junction contained 1 base not matched to a gene. Germline V CDR1 and CDR2: SGHTA, FQGTGA. The CDR3 region has the DNA TGTGCCAGCAGCTTAACAGCGGGAGTCACAGATACGCAGTATTTT. Encoded protein: CASSLTAGVTDTQYF.

The chain joins TRBV5-1 to TRBJ1-4; 10 bases align to TRBD1. Germline assignment: CDR1 SGHRS and CDR2 YFSETQ. J lost 7 bases, V lost 3 bases, and 9 bases had no gene match. The CDR3 covers 16 residues. CDR3 amino acids: CASSSGRQGASEKLFF. CDR3 DNA: TGCGCCAGCAGCTCCGGACGACAGGGGGCGAGTGAAAAACTGTTTTTT.

This clonotype has ten or more counts. The V and J genes are TRBV27 and TRBJ2-2; no reliable D call. CDR3 length equals 13 residues. Per the germline V gene, CDR1 is MNHEY and CDR2 is SMNVEV (reference sequence). V dropped 5 bases and J dropped 3 bases, with 7 bases sitting between them. Here the CDR3 DNA reads TGTGCCAGCAGTCCAGGATACACCGGGGAGCTGTTTTTT. It specifies CASSPGYTGELFF.

The rearrangement links TRBV7-6 to TRBJ2-1; perhaps TRBD1 as D (6 bases). This CDR3 is built from 15 residues. Germline V lookup: CDR1 SGHVS, CDR2 FNYEAQ. The V gene lost 4 bases and the J gene lost 2 bases, with 12 bases spanning the gap. The CDR3 protein is CASSSSEGAYNEQFF. The CDR3 nucleotides are TGTGCCAGCAGCTCCTCAGAGGGGGCCTACAATGAGCAGTTCTTC.

The genes are TRBV4-2 and TRBJ2-3; 12 positions agree with TRBD2. The CDR3 has 18 amino acids. With V trimmed by 6 bases and J by 4 bases, 14 bases remained unmatched. The germline V gene has CDR1 LGHNA and CDR2 YNFKEQ. The CDR3 region is CASRDALAGGAMADTQYF. CDR3 nucleotides: TGTGCCAGCAGGGATGCCCTAGCGGGGGGGGCCATGGCAGATACGCAGTATTTT.

CDR3: CASSLVTSGRLTDTQYF. CDR3 in DNA: TGTGCCAGCAGTTTAGTGACTAGCGGGAGGTTAACAGATACGCAGTATTTT. The chain recombines TRBV28 with TRBJ2-3, with 13 nucleotides matching TRBD2. The CDR3 runs to 17 residues. The ends lost 2 bases at V and 3 bases at J; junction bases unmatched: 5. The germline V gene has CDR1 MDHEN and CDR2 SYDVKM.

The J gene is TRBJ2-1, the V gene TRBV6-6, with D perhaps matching TRBD2 (5 bases). The germline V gene encodes CDR1 MNHNY and CDR2 SVGAGI (reference sequence). CDR3 length equals 15 residues. V lost 2 bases, J lost 0 bases, and 8 bases lay in between. This chain's CDR3 is CASSYHGSSYNEQFF. CDR3 coding DNA: TGTGCCAGCAGTTACCATGGGAGCTCCTACAATGAGCAGTTCTTC.

This clonotype appeared a few times. The chain couples TRBV7-9 to TRBJ1-2; tentative D call: TRBD1 (6 bases). CDR3 length: 16 residues. Germline V gene lookup returns CDR1 SEHNR and CDR2 FQNEAQ (reference sequence). Trimming pared 2 bases from V and 2 bases from J, leaving 15 bases between. CDR3 sequence reads: CASSLWLDRPNYGYTF. As DNA, the CDR3 is TGTGCCAGCAGCTTATGGTTGGACAGACCAAACTATGGCTACACCTTC.

The rearrangement links TRBV28 to TRBJ2-5; D gene uncertain. CDR3 size: 12 residues. Germline V CDR1 and CDR2: MDHEN, SYDVKM. The V end lost 3 bases, the J end lost 13 bases, and 15 bases lay between the germline ends. For the CDR3, the DNA is TGTGCCAGCAGTTTCTCCGGGCAAGAAGGGTACTTC. It is translated as CASSFSGQEGYF.

In this sample, this clonotype turned up a few times. V and J are TRBV29-1 and TRBJ1-2; possible D gene TRBD1, 6 bases. Germline lookup yields CDR1 SQVTM and CDR2 ANQGSEA. CDR3 length: 15 amino acids. The V and J ends lost 4 bases and 1 base respectively, with 16 bases between them. CDR3 loop: CSVGGRGDGNYGYTF. The CDR3 DNA sequence: TGCAGCGTTGGCGGCAGGGGTGACGGTAACTATGGCTACACCTTC. The whole variable domain, remainder taken from reference TRBV29-1 and TRBJ1-2, is SAVISQKPSRDICQRGTSLTIQCQVDSQVTMMFWYRQQPGQSLTLIATANQGSEATYESGFVIDKFPISRPNLTFSTLTVSNMSPEDSSIYLCSVGGRGDGNYGYTFGSGTRLTVV.

The V gene is TRBV9, the J gene TRBJ2-5, with unresolved D. The V and J ends lost 0 bases and 2 bases respectively, with 8 bases between them. CDR3 size: 14 residues. Germline CDR1 and CDR2: SGDLS and YYNGEE. CDR3 in amino acids: CASSVDGSQETQYF. The CDR3 nucleotides read TGTGCCAGCAGCGTAGACGGTAGTCAAGAGACCCAGTACTTC.

Only a few counts were recorded for this clonotype. The chain carries TRBV28 and TRBJ2-7; D call uncertain. V was clipped by 2 bases and J by 5 bases, with 16 bases between them. Germline CDR1 is MDHEN and CDR2 is SYDVKM. The CDR3 spans 15 residues. The CDR3 loop reads CASSLGRSRDNEQYF. DNA of the CDR3: TGTGCCAGCAGTTTAGGAAGGTCACGAGATAACGAGCAGTACTTC.

This clonotype was seen a few times. The rearrangement joins TRBV5-1 to TRBJ1-2; the match to TRBD1 covers 7 bases. Germline assignment: CDR1 SGHRS and CDR2 YFSETQ. V lost 4 bases, J lost 4 bases, and 7 bases stayed unmatched. The CDR3 extends over 14 amino acids. The CDR3 loop is CASSQTGSGYGYTF. CDR3 DNA: TGCGCCAGCAGCCAGACAGGGTCGGGCTATGGCTACACCTTC. Looking up the rest from reference TRBV5-1 and TRBJ1-2 gives the full variable domain: KAGVTQTPRYLIKTRGQQVTLSCSPISGHRSVSWYQQTPGQGLQFLFEYFSETQRNKGNFPGRFSGRQFSNSRSEMNVSTLELGDSALYLCASSQTGSGYGYTFGSGTRLTVV.

In the case of this clonotype: This may be a read error, as it is one base from a much larger clone. The chain uses TRBV6-6 and TRBJ2-7; D might be TRBD1 (5 bases). Germline CDR1 is MNHNY and CDR2 is SVGAGI (reference sequence). The CDR3 totals 14 residues. CDR3: CAGRDTGYSYEQYF. The CDR3 bases are TGTGCCGGCAGAGATACAGGTTACTCCTACGAGCAGTACTTC.

This clonotype was detected a few times. The J gene is TRBJ2-1, the V gene TRBV5-1; 11 bases are shared with TRBD2. This CDR3 is built from 17 residues. The J segment lost 7 bases and the V segment lost 2 bases, leaving 11 bases of the junction unmatched. Germline V gives CDR1 SGHRS, CDR2 YFSETQ. As DNA, the CDR3 is TGCGCCAGCAGCTTTGGGGCTAGCGGGGGGCCACGGAATGAGCAGTTCTTC. It specifies CASSFGASGGPRNEQFF.

This clonotype was counted a few times. The chain employs TRBV6-2 or TRBV6-3 and TRBJ2-1, with 7 bases fitting TRBD2. Per germline, CDR1 MNHEY and CDR2 SVGEGT. CDR3 length equals 12 residues. Germline trimming cut 7 bases from V and 10 bases from J; bases unmatched to any gene: 7. The CDR3 sequence is CASTRGREEQFF. CDR3 nucleotides: TGTGCCAGCACCCGAGGGCGGGAGGAGCAGTTCTTC.

Many counts were recorded for this clonotype. The chain uses TRBV20-1 and TRBJ2-5; 7 positions agree with TRBD2. The CDR3 length is 16 residues. Germline V gives CDR1 DFQATT, CDR2 SNEGSKA (reference sequence). The ends lost 2 bases at V and 0 bases at J; junction bases unmatched: 9. CDR3 in amino acids: CSARHSGRPNQETQYF. The CDR3 bases are TGCAGTGCTAGACATTCCGGGAGGCCAAACCAAGAGACCCAGTACTTC.

In this sample, this clonotype turned up many times. The chain recombines TRBV7-9 with TRBJ2-7, with D hard to call. The CDR3 is made up of 13 amino acids. Germline CDR1 and CDR2: SEHNR and FQNEAQ (reference sequence). V shed 3 bases and J shed 3 bases, with 9 bases lying between them. CDR3 sequence reads: CASSFVGVYEQYF. DNA of the CDR3: TGTGCCAGCAGCTTCGTGGGTGTCTACGAGCAGTACTTC.

The CDR3: CSASGGSGYGYTF. In nucleotides, the CDR3 is TGCAGCGCATCAGGGGGTTCTGGCTATGGCTACACCTTC. The chain carries TRBV29-1 and TRBJ1-2, with 7 bases matching TRBD1. This CDR3 region has 13 residues. CDR1 and CDR2 from the germline V gene are SQVTM and ANQGSEA. Trimming cost V 7 bases and J 4 bases; bases outside gene matches: 9.

The sample holds many counts of this clonotype. The CDR3 reads CASSLAGRGGLYDTQYF. CDR3 bases: TGTGCCAGCAGCTTAGCGGGGCGGGGGGGCCTGTACGATACGCAGTATTTT. The chain couples TRBV7-2 to TRBJ2-3; 9 nucleotides line up with TRBD2. The V gene's germline CDR1 is SGHTA and CDR2 FQGNSA. The V gene end was trimmed by 0 bases and the J gene end by 6 bases; junction bases not matched to a gene: 10. The CDR3 consists of 17 residues. Filled out from reference TRBV7-2 and TRBJ2-3, the complete variable domain reads GAGVSQSPSNKVTEKGKDVELRCDPISGHTALYWYRQSLGQGLEFLIYFQGNSAPDKSGLPSDRFSAERTGGSVSTLTIQRTQQEDSAVYLCASSLAGRGGLYDTQYFGPGTRLTVL.

J is TRBJ1-2 and V is TRBV3-1; D gene uncertain. V lost 1 base to trimming and J lost 5 bases, with 14 bases between them. The CDR3 loop spans 15 amino acids. Germline CDR1 reads LGHDT; CDR2 reads YNNKEL (reference sequence). The CDR3 protein is CASSQGGQRGYGYTF. In nucleotides, the CDR3 is TGTGCCAGCAGCCAAGGCGGCCAGAGAGGTTATGGCTACACCTTC.

This clonotype was observed a handful of times. The chain employs TRBV30 and TRBJ2-7; TRBD2 aligns across 7 bases. The CDR3 extends over 12 amino acids. The germline V gene has CDR1 GTSNPN and CDR2 SVGIG (reference sequence). V was clipped by 3 bases and J by 4 bases; unmatched bases: 3. DNA for the CDR3: TGTGCCTGGAGGGGGGAGGGGTACGAGCAGTACTTC. This gives the protein CAWRGEGYEQYF.

In regard to this clonotype: At one of its ends the junction is not consistent with the germline gene, which may arise from a read error. This sequence joins TRBV6-5 and TRBJ1-2; 7 bases match TRBD1. CDR1 is MNHEY and CDR2 is SVGAGI in the germline V gene. CDR3 size: 14 residues. The CDR3 region has the DNA TGTGCCAGCAATTACTCGACAGGGAACTATGGCTACACCTTC. This translates into CASNYSTGNYGYTF.

A note on this clonotype: It is likely a read error, because the conserved phenylalanine at the end of the CDR3 is missing. The chain combines TRBV20-1 with TRBJ2-7; TRBD2 might be the D (6 bases). Germline V gives CDR1 DFQATT, CDR2 SNEGSKA (reference sequence). Deletions cut 6 bases from V and 2 bases from J, with 14 bases between. CDR3 length: 13 amino acids. DNA of the CDR3: TGCAGTGCCGCACTAGCAGATCCCTACGAGCAGTACTGC. It codes for CSAALADPYEQYC.

The table lists this clonotype with a few counts. The J gene is TRBJ2-7, the V gene TRBV30; D remains unclear. The V gene's germline CDR1 is GTSNPN and CDR2 SVGIG (reference sequence). Trimming removed 1 base from V and 7 bases from J, with 8 bases in between. CDR3 length equals 11 residues. The CDR3, as DNA: TGTGCCTGGAGTGCGGCTGGGGAGCAGTACTTC. This encodes CAWSAAGEQYF.

Notes on this clonotype: A single base separates this from a much larger clone, so it may be a read error. This rearrangement joins TRBV4-1 to TRBJ2-7; D is undetermined. The germline V gene encodes CDR1 MGHRA and CDR2 YSYEKL. Between the trimmed V and J ends, which lost 0 bases and 1 base, there was a span of 13 bases. This CDR3 region has 16 residues. Here the CDR3 DNA reads TGCGCCAGCAGCCAAGATCGGTCTAACGGGTCCTACGAGCAGTACTTC. Translation: CASSQDRSNGSYEQYF.

This clonotype appeared a few times. The chain carries TRBV20-1 and TRBJ1-2; 9 bases match TRBD1. The V gene end was trimmed by 6 bases and the J gene end by 2 bases; junction bases not matched to a gene: 10. The CDR3 is 15 residues long. Germline V gene lookup returns CDR1 DFQATT and CDR2 SNEGSKA (reference sequence). DNA of the CDR3: TGCAGTGCGCAACGACAGGGGGTCGGCAACTATGGCTACACCTTC. Amino acid sequence: CSAQRQGVGNYGYTF.

As for this clonotype: Mismatch with germline at one junction end may stem from a read error. J is TRBJ2-5 and V is TRBV3-1; no definite D call. In germline, CDR1 is LGHDT, CDR2 YNNKEL (reference sequence). The CDR3 spans 12 residues. The DNA for the CDR3 is TGTGCCGGCAGCCCAACCCCCGAGACCCAGTACTTC. It encodes CAGSPTPETQYF.

The rearrangement joins TRBV20-1 to TRBJ2-7; D is ambiguous. Germline V gene sequence: CDR1 DFQATT, CDR2 SNEGSKA (reference sequence). V gave up 6 bases and J gave up 0 bases, with 15 bases separating them. CDR3 length equals 14 residues. The DNA of the CDR3 is TGCAGTGCAGCCCCACCCCATCTCTCCTACGAGCAGTACTTC. As protein: CSAAPPHLSYEQYF.